Detailed here is one TCR beta chain. Germline values: CDR1 LNHDA, CDR2 SQIVND (reference sequence). V shed 6 bases and J 1 base; nucleotides not matched to a gene: 2. The CDR3 extends over 15 amino acids. Using immunoSEQ multiplex PCR, the repertoire was profiled, and TCRdb retains in-frame clones only, with some absent. Among about 89,000 clones, about 94% were seen once, and the ten largest hold roughly 0.22%. This sample is drawn from a study of technical replicates of blood from a few donors. J is TRBJ2-2 and V is TRBV19, with 10 bases fitting TRBD1. The source is a human donor in good health. Sequenced input: T cells isolated from PBMCs. In nucleotides, the CDR3 is TGTGCCAGTAGAAGGGACAGGGGGAACACCGGGGAGCTGTTTTTT. It translates to CASRRDRGNTGELFF.